A single sample is the source of the 15 T cell receptor beta chains below, sequenced in a study of CD8+ T cells in alopecia areata. Treatment: oral pan-JAK inhibitor, 5-10 mg twice daily. Sequencing relied on a cDNA template that was reverse transcribed from extracted RNA. The assay was immunoSEQ multiplex PCR, and TCRdb's table has in-frame clones only and misses some. Of some 200,000 clones in the sample, 58% were seen once. This sample comprised CD4+ T cells sorted from blood, obtained at week 24, from a patient treated with tofacitinib. The receptors stem from a human donor with alopecia areata.

This clone has more than one count but fewer than ten. V usage is TRBV27 and J usage is TRBJ2-1, with a tentative D call TRBD1 (6 bases). Trimming pared 6 bases from V and 2 bases from J, leaving 8 bases between. This CDR3 is 13 amino acids long. Per germline, CDR1 MNHEY and CDR2 SMNVEV (reference sequence). In DNA, the CDR3 is TGTGCCAGCAGCAGGGGCGCCTACAATGAGCAGTTCTTC. It translates to CASSRGAYNEQFF.

This clone was detected only a few times. CDR3 bases: TGCGCCAGCAGCTCGGGACAGGGGGAGAATCAGCCCCAGCATTTT. Residues: CASSSGQGENQPQHF. The J gene is TRBJ1-5, the V gene TRBV5-1; 11 bases align to TRBD1. Trimming cost V 3 bases and J 4 bases; bases outside gene matches: 3. Germline V gene lookup returns CDR1 SGHRS and CDR2 YFSETQ. The CDR3 loop spans 15 amino acids.

This clone turned up a few times. The rearrangement uses TRBV29-1 and TRBJ2-7, with D unclear. The germline V gene encodes CDR1 SQVTM and CDR2 ANQGSEA. V lost 6 bases to trimming and J lost 5 bases, with 11 bases between them. The CDR3 sequence is 11 residues long. The CDR3: CSVAAGHEQYF. Here the CDR3 DNA reads TGCAGCGTCGCCGCTGGCCACGAGCAGTACTTC.

This sequence joins TRBV9 and TRBJ2-4; either TRBD1 or TRBD2 may supply D (6 bases each). The germline CDR1 and CDR2 sequences are SGDLS and YYNGEE. V lost 3 bases, J lost 7 bases, and 14 bases lay in between. The CDR3 loop spans 14 amino acids. CDR3 sequence (DNA): TGTGCCAGCAGCGCCAGCCGGAGGGGGAACATTCAGTACTTC. It is translated as CASSASRRGNIQYF.

The V gene is TRBV2, the J gene TRBJ1-1; maybe TRBD1 (5 bases). Germline CDR1 reads SNHLY; CDR2 reads FYNNEI. CDR3 length equals 14 residues. V lost 5 bases and J 1 base, leaving 11 bases between the germline ends. The CDR3 DNA reads TGTGCCAGCAGTAGCAGGGTATCGAACACTGAAGCTTTCTTT. Translation: CASSSRVSNTEAFF. The entire variable domain, with the rest obtained from reference TRBV2 and TRBJ1-1, is as follows: EPEVTQTPSHQVTQMGQEVILRCVPISNHLYFYWYRQILGQKVEFLVSFYNNEISEKSEIFDDQFSVERPDGSNFTLKIRSTKLEDSAMYFCASSSRVSNTEAFFGQGTRLTVV.

The V call is TRBV7-2, the J call TRBJ2-3; possibly TRBD1 or TRBD2 for D (5 bases each). From germline, CDR1 is SGHTA and CDR2 FQGNSA. This CDR3 spans 16 amino acids. The V end lost 1 base, the J end lost 1 base, and 12 bases lay between the germline ends. The CDR3 is CASSLDGTPGTDTQYF. CDR3 DNA: TGTGCCAGCAGCTTAGATGGGACCCCCGGCACAGATACGCAGTATTTT.

This rearrangement joins TRBV7-2 to TRBJ1-5; D gene uncertain. V was cut by 1 base and J by 3 bases, with 7 bases left in between. This CDR3 has 14 amino acids. In germline, CDR1 is SGHTA, CDR2 FQGNSA. The CDR3 coding sequence is TGTGCCAGCAGCTTAGAAGGAATCAATCAGCCCCAGCATTTT. Translation: CASSLEGINQPQHF.

V gene TRBV29-1 combines with J gene TRBJ2-4; TRBD1 aligns across 11 bases. The germline V gene encodes CDR1 SQVTM and CDR2 ANQGSEA. Trimming cost V 5 bases and J 0 bases; bases outside gene matches: 9. The CDR3 length is 17 residues. CDR3 coding DNA: TGCAGCGTTACCGGGACAGGGGGTTCTCTAGCCAAAAACATTCAGTACTTC. This sequence encodes CSVTGTGGSLAKNIQYF.

This chain uses TRBV7-7 with TRBJ2-5; a possible D gene is TRBD1 (5 bases). The CDR3 is 15 residues long. V lost 1 base, J lost 0 bases, and 9 bases lay in between. The germline V gene encodes CDR1 SSHAT and CDR2 FNYEAQ (reference sequence). CDR3 loop: CASSLVTGNQETQYF. The DNA for the CDR3 is TGTGCCAGCAGCTTAGTTACAGGAAACCAAGAGACCCAGTACTTC.

This chain links TRBV5-1 with TRBJ2-1; 10 nucleotides align to TRBD2. This CDR3 is 14 amino acids long. J gave up 9 bases and V 5 bases, and 8 bases lay outside the gene matches. Germline CDR1 is SGHRS and CDR2 is YFSETQ. CDR3: CASRAAGGPREQFF. CDR3 DNA: TGCGCCAGCAGGGCAGCGGGAGGGCCGCGTGAGCAGTTCTTC.

This clone was counted a few times. The J gene is TRBJ2-3, the V gene TRBV7-3, with D perhaps matching TRBD2 (6 bases). Between the trimmed V and J ends, which lost 5 bases and 11 bases, there was a span of 17 bases. The germline V gene has CDR1 SGHTA and CDR2 FQGTGA. The CDR3 has 13 amino acids. The CDR3 spells CASSPGGRRGQYF. The CDR3 nucleotides read TGTGCCAGCAGCCCCGGGGGTAGAAGGGGGCAGTATTTT.

This clone came up a few times. The chain couples TRBV5-1 to TRBJ1-1; D possibly corresponds to TRBD1 (5 bases). The CDR3 consists of 14 residues. V lost 1 base and J lost 1, with 8 bases in between. Germline values: CDR1 SGHRS, CDR2 YFSETQ. The CDR3 DNA follows: TGCGCCAGCAGCTTGCGCAGGGAGAACACTGAAGCTTTCTTT. It is translated as CASSLRRENTEAFF.

The CDR3 here is CAWSVGWNTEAFF. DNA of the CDR3: TGTGCCTGGAGTGTAGGGTGGAACACTGAAGCTTTCTTT. This chain joins TRBV30 and TRBJ1-1, with unresolved D. From germline, CDR1 is GTSNPN and CDR2 SVGIG (reference sequence). The CDR3 has 13 amino acids. Trimming left V 0 bases short and J 1 base short, with 6 bases between.

The J gene is TRBJ2-5, the V gene TRBV5-4; maybe TRBD2 (5 bases). Germline CDR1 is SGHNT and CDR2 is YYREEE (reference sequence). The CDR3 loop spans 14 amino acids. Trimming stripped 5 bases from V and 7 bases from J, with 18 bases between. CDR3 DNA sequence: TGTGCCAGCAGTCCACTAGTGGGAGATGCGACCCAGTACTTC. It yields the protein CASSPLVGDATQYF.

The chain couples TRBV15 to TRBJ2-5, with D possibly matching TRBD1 (6 bases). Between the trimmed V and J ends, which lost 5 bases and 5 bases, there was a span of 15 bases. Germline V gives CDR1 LNHNV, CDR2 YYDKDF (reference sequence). The CDR3 is 14 residues long. The CDR3 protein is CATSRRLGAETQYF. The DNA of the CDR3 is TGTGCCACCAGCCGGCGACTGGGGGCTGAGACCCAGTACTTC.